The clone carrying this T cell receptor (beta chain) has just a few counts. Reverse transcribed after extraction, RNA yielded cDNA as the sequencing template. Using immunoSEQ multiplex PCR, the repertoire was profiled, and TCRdb retains in-frame clones only, with some absent. The sample lists 14,000 or so clones, 55% to 70% occurring once. This CDR3 has 12 amino acids. Germline CDR1 is LGHNA and CDR2 is YSLEER. V lost 0 bases to trimming and J lost 5 bases, with 4 bases between them. The sample comes from a study of CD8+ T cells in alopecia areata. Looking at the study overall: Tofacitinib therapy lasting 6 to 18 months was followed by 6 months off drug.

Specimens obtained from alopecia areata patients comprised lesional scalp punch biopsies and peripheral blood. This chain uses TRBV4-3 with TRBJ1-2; D call uncertain. This specimen consisted of skin, obtained at week 0. The source of this sequence is a human donor with alopecia areata. CDR3 region: CASSQEGYGYTF. The CDR3 nucleotides are TGCGCCAGCAGCCAAGAGGGGTATGGCTACACCTTC.